One sample yielded the 20 T cell receptor beta chains listed below, sequenced in a study of early T cells in non-severe SARS-CoV-2 infection. TCRdb analysed the 5' RACE reads with MiXCR anew, one entry per CDR3 protein. Of approximately 46,000 distinct CDR3 sequences in the sample, about 23% were seen once. The source was whole blood, collected at baseline. The receptors come from an adult who was a healthcare worker with PCR-confirmed SARS-CoV-2 infection or an uninfected control (not recorded which).

The chain uses TRBV7-6 and TRBJ2-1; D may be TRBD2 (6 bases). Germline V CDR1 and CDR2: SGHVS, FNYEAQ. The CDR3 covers 16 residues. Trimming removed 5 bases from V and 1 base from J, with 15 bases in between. The DNA of the CDR3 is TGTGCCAGCAGCCAGCTCTCGGGAGTTTCCTACAATGAGCAGTTCTTC. Translation gives CASSQLSGVSYNEQFF.

This clonotype has at least ten counts. The gene calls are TRBV3-1 and TRBJ1-1, with D uncertain. CDR1 is LGHDT and CDR2 is YNNKEL in the germline V gene (reference sequence). This CDR3 spans 14 amino acids. The ends were cut back, 4 bases at V and 1 base at J, with 10 bases in the middle. CDR3 nucleotides: TGTGCCAGCAGCCGGGATAGAGGGAACACTGAAGCTTTCTTT. It yields the protein CASSRDRGNTEAFF.

The chain recombines TRBV12-3 or TRBV12-4 with TRBJ2-1; 9 bases are shared with TRBD1. J gave up 8 bases and V 0 bases, and 2 bases lay outside the gene matches. The CDR3 extends over 14 amino acids. CDR3 sequence: CASSLAGQGYEQFF. The CDR3 DNA reads as TGTGCCAGCAGTTTAGCGGGACAGGGCTATGAGCAGTTCTTC.

The chain uses TRBV7-2 and TRBJ1-2, with TRBD1 matching over 7 bases. Trimming cost V 5 bases and J 4 bases; bases outside gene matches: 7. Germline assignment: CDR1 SGHTA and CDR2 FQGNSA. This CDR3 is built from 14 residues. This chain's CDR3 is CASSPIRDSYGYTF. CDR3 nucleotides: TGTGCCAGCAGCCCGATCCGGGACAGCTATGGCTACACCTTC.

This clonotype has just a few counts. The chain joins TRBV7-6 to TRBJ2-1; D may be TRBD1 (5 bases). CDR1 and CDR2 from the germline V gene are SGHVS and FNYEAQ. This CDR3 has 14 amino acids. V dropped 5 bases and J dropped 1 base, with 9 bases sitting between them. CDR3 loop: CASSADSSYNEQFF. The CDR3 coding sequence is TGTGCCAGCAGCGCCGACAGTTCCTACAATGAGCAGTTCTTC.

The chain has TRBV5-1 and TRBJ1-1; D perhaps matches TRBD1 (5 bases). Germline V gene sequence: CDR1 SGHRS, CDR2 YFSETQ. Deletions cut 0 bases from V and 3 bases from J, with 15 bases between. The CDR3 has 16 residues. CDR3: CASSLEAGPPYTEAFF. The CDR3 nucleotides read TGCGCCAGCAGCTTGGAGGCAGGGCCCCCGTACACTGAAGCTTTCTTT.

V gene TRBV5-4 combines with J gene TRBJ2-6, with TRBD2 matching over 7 bases. The V segment lost 0 bases and the J segment 0 bases; nucleotides outside the gene matches: 6. This CDR3 spans 18 amino acids. CDR1 and CDR2 (germline): SGHNT, YYREEE (reference sequence). This chain's CDR3 is CASSLVFGGYSGANVLTF. Here the CDR3 DNA reads TGTGCCAGCAGCTTGGTCTTCGGGGGGTACTCTGGGGCCAACGTCCTGACTTTC.

A few counts support this clonotype. In DNA, the CDR3 is TGCAGTGCTAGAGAGGGCGGTGAGCAGTTCTTC. Its protein product is CSAREGGEQFF. The gene calls are TRBV20-1 and TRBJ2-1; D call uncertain. This CDR3 is 11 amino acids long. V gave up 0 bases and J gave up 9 bases, with 6 bases separating them. The germline V gene encodes CDR1 DFQATT and CDR2 SNEGSKA (reference sequence).

The V and J genes are TRBV7-2 and TRBJ2-5, with TRBD1 matching over 8 bases. The germline gives CDR1 SGHTA, CDR2 FQGNSA. V shed 3 bases and J 5 bases; nucleotides not matched to a gene: 8. This CDR3 has 15 amino acids. CDR3 sequence: CASSLYGQGDETQYF. For the CDR3, the DNA is TGTGCCAGCAGCTTGTACGGACAGGGTGACGAGACCCAGTACTTC.

This clonotype was detected a few times. The V call is TRBV7-2, the J call TRBJ2-2; D perhaps matches TRBD2 (6 bases). The CDR3 is made up of 15 amino acids. From germline, CDR1 is SGHTA and CDR2 FQGNSA. Trimming pared 1 base from V and 5 bases from J, leaving 11 bases between. The CDR3 is CASSLVRGSTGELFF. CDR3 bases: TGTGCCAGCAGCTTAGTACGGGGGAGTACCGGGGAGCTGTTTTTT.

This clonotype appeared a single time. The junction shows a germline mismatch at one end, possibly a read error. The rearrangement links TRBV6-2 or TRBV6-3 to TRBJ2-7; D call uncertain. CDR3 size: 12 residues. The germline gives CDR1 MNHEY, CDR2 SVGEGT. The CDR3: CTSSLSSYEQYF. The CDR3 nucleotides are TGTACCAGCAGCCTCAGCTCCTACGAGCAGTACTTC.

The chain joins TRBV30 to TRBJ1-1; D uncertain. V was shortened by 0 bases and J by 5 bases, with 4 bases between the two germline ends. The CDR3 is 11 residues long. Germline CDR1 reads GTSNPN; CDR2 reads SVGIG (reference sequence). The CDR3 DNA sequence: TGTGCCTGGAGTGTTGAAACTGAAGCTTTCTTT. This gives the protein CAWSVETEAFF.

The V call is TRBV7-9, the J call TRBJ2-1; TRBD2 aligns across 12 bases. Looked up from germline, CDR1 is SEHNR and CDR2 is FQNEAQ (reference sequence). The trim removed 5 bases at V and 5 bases at J, leaving 4 bases unmatched. This CDR3 spans 15 amino acids. This CDR3 reads CASSPRLAGDNEQFF. In DNA form, the CDR3 reads TGTGCCAGCAGCCCGAGACTAGCGGGGGACAATGAGCAGTTCTTC.

The sample holds a few counts of this clonotype. The J gene is TRBJ2-7, the V gene TRBV18; 11 positions agree with TRBD2. Germline values: CDR1 KGHSH, CDR2 LQKENI. J gave up 4 bases and V 1 base, and 6 bases lay outside the gene matches. The CDR3 covers 16 residues. CDR3 in amino acids: CASSPQSGLAVYEQYF. DNA for the CDR3: TGTGCCAGCTCACCACAATCGGGACTAGCGGTATACGAGCAGTACTTC.

This clonotype was counted a few times. The chain has TRBV29-1 and TRBJ2-3, with 9 bases matching TRBD2. This CDR3 comprises 15 residues. The V gene's germline CDR1 is SQVTM and CDR2 ANQGSEA. V shed 3 bases and J 5 bases; nucleotides not matched to a gene: 9. The CDR3 spells CSVDPVAGAEDTQYF. CDR3 nucleotides: TGCAGCGTTGACCCGGTAGCGGGGGCGGAAGATACGCAGTATTTT.

The rearrangement uses TRBV5-1 and TRBJ2-5; 13 bases agree with TRBD2. Germline lookup yields CDR1 SGHRS and CDR2 YFSETQ. Trimming cost V 2 bases and J 5 bases; bases outside gene matches: 9. The CDR3 loop spans 17 amino acids. This chain's CDR3 is CASSFTSGGEFSETQYF. CDR3 nucleotides: TGCGCCAGCAGCTTCACTAGCGGGGGGGAATTTTCGGAGACCCAGTACTTC.

To note about this clonotype: One end of the junction is discordant with germline, which a read error may explain. The CDR3, as DNA: TGTGCCAGCGGGGTCCGGACAGCTTCCTACAATGAGCTGTTCTTC. It yields the protein CASGVRTASYNELFF. This rearrangement joins TRBV11-2 to TRBJ2-1, with D perhaps matching TRBD1 (6 bases). Germline assignment: CDR1 SGHAT and CDR2 FQNNGV. This CDR3 has 15 amino acids.

The chain couples TRBV24-1 to TRBJ2-3, with 8 bases that match TRBD2. There are 15 residues in the CDR3. The trim removed 4 bases at V and 4 bases at J, leaving 6 bases unmatched. The germline V gene encodes CDR1 KGHDR and CDR2 SFDVKD. The CDR3 DNA sequence: TGTGCCACCAGTGACCCCCCCGGGGGGGCAGATACGCAGTATTTT. Residues: CATSDPPGGADTQYF.

There are many counts of this clonotype. V usage is TRBV12-3 or TRBV12-4 and J usage is TRBJ1-2; maybe TRBD1 (6 bases). Trimming left V 5 bases short and J 5 bases short, with 9 bases between. This CDR3 spans 12 amino acids. CDR3 in DNA: TGTGCCAGCAGTGGCGGGACATATGGCTACACCTTC. Amino acids: CASSGGTYGYTF.

V usage is TRBV7-2 and J usage is TRBJ1-1; D uncertain. Germline CDR1 SGHTA, CDR2 FQGNSA. CDR3 length: 14 residues. Trimming cost V 5 bases and J 4 bases, with 14 bases left between them. CDR3 in amino acids: CASSPRTGTTEAFF. DNA for the CDR3: TGTGCCAGCAGCCCGAGGACTGGAACCACTGAAGCTTTCTTT. The full variable domain, its missing parts supplied by reference TRBV7-2 and TRBJ1-1, is GAGVSQSPSNKVTEKGKDVELRCDPISGHTALYWYRQSLGQGLEFLIYFQGNSAPDKSGLPSDRFSAERTGGSVSTLTIQRTQQEDSAVYLCASSPRTGTTEAFFGQGTRLTVV.